This T cell receptor (beta chain) derives from a study of beta chain features in type 1 diabetes. Study-wide context: Examined across all samples were roughly 100 million sorted cells.

Reverse transcription of all isolated RNA meant that expressed TCRB transcripts were sequenced. Sequencing was performed with immunoSEQ multiplex PCR; in TCRdb, only in-frame clones are kept and a portion is missing. The data hold about 620,000 clones, with roughly a sixth observed a single time. This CDR3 spans 12 amino acids. V lost 4 bases and J lost 10, with 13 bases in between. The germline V gene encodes CDR1 SQVTM and CDR2 ANQGSEA. Worth noting for this clone: Antigen specificity is unknown.

Overall study findings and caveats: Type 1 diabetes patients showed a moderate but significant shortening of TCRB CDR3s in all four CD4+ subsets.

This sequence originates from a man between 18 and 29 years old in good health. Sequenced sample: naive CD4+ T cells from blood. J is TRBJ1-4 and V is TRBV29-1; TRBD1 might be the D (6 bases). The CDR3 region has the DNA TGCAGCGTTGCAGGGGTTGGCGGAAAACTGTTTTTT. This gives the protein CSVAGVGGKLFF.